Here is one T cell receptor beta chain with its context. These data are taken from a study of T cell changes during pregnancy in multiple sclerosis. V was clipped by 2 bases and J by 5 bases; unmatched bases: 8. The CDR3 extends over 15 amino acids. Germline assignment: CDR1 SEHNR and CDR2 FQNEAQ (reference sequence). Measured with immunoSEQ multiplex PCR; TCRdb has only the in-frame clones, and not every one. The sample lists approximately 51,000 clones, 90% to 95% occurring once. The J gene is TRBJ2-7, the V gene TRBV7-9; 8 nucleotides align to TRBD1. Source: CD4+ T cells from peripheral blood mononuclear cells, taken in the second trimester of pregnancy. This TCR was recovered from a female donor with multiple sclerosis, enrolled in a pregnancy study. The CDR3 protein is CASSLQGARGHEQYF. The CDR3 nucleotides read TGTGCCAGCAGCTTACAGGGGGCGCGGGGCCACGAGCAGTACTTC. Full variable domain (outside the CDR3, taken from reference TRBV7-9 and TRBJ2-7): DTGVSQNPRHKITKRGQNVTFRCDPISEHNRLYWYRQTLGQGPEFLTYFQNEAQLEKSRLLSDRFSAERPKGSFSTLEIQRTEQGDSAMYLCASSLQGARGHEQYFGPGTRLTVT.